The present TCR beta chain was sequenced within a study of T cell clusters in autoimmune cytopenias. Study-wide points: A dominant lymphoma-associated repertoire apparently masked the cluster-lack signature in secondary cytopenia versus chronic lymphocytic leukemia.

Germline values: CDR1 MNHEY, CDR2 SMNVEV (reference sequence). This CDR3 is 13 amino acids long. Multiplex touch-down PCR amplified TRB using TRB-A and TRB-B pools in one tube. TCRdb re-analyzed the multiplex PCR reads; it lists each CDR3 protein once, without DNA. The ten most abundant clones cover about 3.5% of a sample with some 11,000 distinct CDR3 sequences. Approximately 40,000 genome equivalents of blood DNA were amplified for TRB. Points on this clonotype: The target antigen is unknown.

The sample also formed part of further work on T cell repertoires in aging, cancer and after chemotherapy. This second study notes: In healthy donors, age-related TCR diversity loss mainly reflected lost richness. Median generation probability rose over the chemotherapy interval in each cancer cohort, suggesting rebound thymic output.

The chain carries TRBV27 and TRBJ1-5. This TCR was sampled from a human donor in good health. Sequencing was performed on peripheral blood. The CDR3: CASSLGSHQPQHF.